This is a list of T cell receptor beta chains from one sample in a study of T-cell reconstitution after alpha-beta-depleted transplantation in children. In TCRdb, the PCR reads were re-called with MiXCR into one record per CDR3 protein. The sample lists around 700,000 distinct CDR3 sequences; 10% to 15% were seen once. The sample was PBMCs, taken before TCRalphabeta/CD19-depleted stem cell transplant. These TCRs come from a girl between 2 and 10 years old with congenital amegakaryocytic thrombocytopenia, due to receive a stem cell transplant. CDR3s leave out the opening cysteine and the closing phenylalanine or tryptophan.

j_call: TRBJ2-3; cdr3_length: 13; v_call: TRBV12-3/TRBV12-4; cdr3_aa: ASSFSDYLTDTQY
j_call: TRBJ2-1; cdr3_length: 10; v_call: TRBV29-1; cdr3_aa: SAERLNNEQF
j_call: TRBJ2-3; cdr3_length: 10; v_call: TRBV20-1; cdr3_aa: SATQNTDTQY
j_call: TRBJ2-3; cdr3_length: 15; v_call: TRBV3-1; cdr3_aa: ASSQVVPVRDTDTQY
j_call: TRBJ2-7; cdr3_length: 14; v_call: TRBV7-2; cdr3_aa: ASSLVSSGASGEQY
j_call: TRBJ2-3; cdr3_length: 11; v_call: TRBV20-1; cdr3_aa: SAISGYTDTQY
j_call: TRBJ2-5; cdr3_length: 13; v_call: TRBV5-1; cdr3_aa: ASSLKGRREETQY
j_call: TRBJ2-1; cdr3_length: 14; v_call: TRBV20-1; cdr3_aa: SASPQRLDSYNEQF
j_call: TRBJ2-5; cdr3_length: 9; v_call: TRBV10-3; cdr3_aa: AITSGETQY
j_call: TRBJ2-1; cdr3_length: 13; v_call: TRBV9; cdr3_aa: ASSPRRESRNEQF
j_call: TRBJ2-5; cdr3_length: 11; v_call: TRBV6-6; cdr3_aa: ASSDNLGETQY
j_call: TRBJ1-2; cdr3_length: 16; v_call: TRBV15; cdr3_aa: ATSSVPGQGAQTNGYT
j_call: TRBJ2-3; cdr3_length: 11; v_call: TRBV27; cdr3_aa: ANSLGGTDTQY
j_call: TRBJ2-3; cdr3_length: 13; v_call: TRBV11-2; cdr3_aa: ASSSEGTSTDTQY